This record concerns one T cell receptor beta chain sequence. TCRdb's copy holds only in-frame clones and misses some; the assay was immunoSEQ multiplex PCR. The data contain 200,000 to 250,000 clones, 84% of them singletons. The sample belongs to a study of blood T cell repertoires in COVID-19. Self-reported history from a screening survey and questionnaire set each donor's cohort. Among Cohort 3 donors, those recovered had two negative PCRs, clearance, or symptom resolution. This sequence originates from a woman in her 40s who had recovered from COVID-19. Sequencing was done on a sample of PBMCs or T cells enriched from blood (not recorded which).

Here the CDR3 DNA reads TGCAGTGCACCCGATAGCGGGAGTTTATTCTTC. Protein product: CSAPDSGSLFF. This chain connects TRBV20-1 to TRBJ2-1; 9 nucleotides line up with TRBD2. The CDR3 loop spans 11 amino acids. J was trimmed by 16 bases and V by 6 bases; bases with no gene match: 10. Germline CDR1 is DFQATT and CDR2 is SNEGSKA (reference sequence).